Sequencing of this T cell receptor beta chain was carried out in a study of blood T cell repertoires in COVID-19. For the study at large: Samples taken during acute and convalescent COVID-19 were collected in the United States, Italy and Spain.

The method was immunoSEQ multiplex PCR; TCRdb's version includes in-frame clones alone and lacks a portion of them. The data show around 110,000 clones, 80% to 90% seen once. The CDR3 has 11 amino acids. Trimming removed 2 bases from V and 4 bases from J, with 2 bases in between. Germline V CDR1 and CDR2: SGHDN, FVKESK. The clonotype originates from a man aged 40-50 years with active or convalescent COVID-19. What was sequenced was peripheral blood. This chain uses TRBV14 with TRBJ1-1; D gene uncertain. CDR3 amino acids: CASSQLTEAFF. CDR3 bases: TGTGCCAGCAGCCAACTCACTGAAGCTTTCTTT. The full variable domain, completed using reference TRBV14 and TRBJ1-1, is EAGVTQFPSHSVIEKGQTVTLRCDPISGHDNLYWYRRVMGKEIKFLLHFVKESKQDESGMPNNRFLAERTGGTYSTLKVQPAELEDSGVYFCASSQLTEAFFGQGTRLTVV.